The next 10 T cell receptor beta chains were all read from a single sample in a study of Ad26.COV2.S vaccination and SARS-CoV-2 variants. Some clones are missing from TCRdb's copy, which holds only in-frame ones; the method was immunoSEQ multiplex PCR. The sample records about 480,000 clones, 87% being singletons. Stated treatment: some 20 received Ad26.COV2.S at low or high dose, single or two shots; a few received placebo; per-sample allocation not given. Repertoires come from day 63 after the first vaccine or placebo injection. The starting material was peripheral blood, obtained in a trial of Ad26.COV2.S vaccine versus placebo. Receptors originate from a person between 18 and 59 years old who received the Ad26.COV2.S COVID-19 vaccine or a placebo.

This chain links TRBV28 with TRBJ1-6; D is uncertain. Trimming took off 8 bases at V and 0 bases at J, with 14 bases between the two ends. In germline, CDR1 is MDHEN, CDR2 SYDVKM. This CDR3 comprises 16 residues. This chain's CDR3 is CASQTYRGSYNSPLHF. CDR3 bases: TGTGCCAGCCAGACATATCGGGGCTCCTATAATTCACCCCTCCACTTT.

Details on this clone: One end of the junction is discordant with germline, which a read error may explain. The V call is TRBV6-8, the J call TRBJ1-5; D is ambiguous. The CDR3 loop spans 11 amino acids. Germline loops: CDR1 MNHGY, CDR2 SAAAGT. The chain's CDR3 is CERISNQPQHF. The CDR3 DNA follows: TGCGAACGTATTAGCAATCAGCCCCAGCATTTT.

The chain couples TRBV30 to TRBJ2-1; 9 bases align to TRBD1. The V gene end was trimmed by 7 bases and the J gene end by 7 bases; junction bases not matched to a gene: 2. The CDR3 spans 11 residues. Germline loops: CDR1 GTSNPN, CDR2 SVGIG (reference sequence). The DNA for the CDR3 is TGTGCCTTAGGACAGGGGAATGAGCAGTTCTTC. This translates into CALGQGNEQFF.

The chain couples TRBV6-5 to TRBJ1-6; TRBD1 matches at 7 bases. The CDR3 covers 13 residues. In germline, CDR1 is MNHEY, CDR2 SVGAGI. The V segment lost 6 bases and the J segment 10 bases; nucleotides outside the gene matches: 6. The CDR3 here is CASRRTGDSPLHF. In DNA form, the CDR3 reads TGTGCCAGCAGGAGAACAGGGGACTCACCCCTCCACTTT.

The CDR3 DNA reads as TGTGCCAGCAGCGTAGTACAGGCCTCCGTCGAGACCCAGTACTTC. Amino acids: CASSVVQASVETQYF. V and J are TRBV9 and TRBJ2-5; TRBD1 might be the D (5 bases). The germline V gene has CDR1 SGDLS and CDR2 YYNGEE. V was shortened by 0 bases and J by 5 bases, with 14 bases between the two germline ends. This CDR3 spans 15 amino acids.

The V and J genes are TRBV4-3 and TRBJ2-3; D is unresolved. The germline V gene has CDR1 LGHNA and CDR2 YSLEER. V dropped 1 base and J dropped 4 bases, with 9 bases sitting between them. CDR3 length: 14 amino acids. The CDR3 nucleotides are TGCGCCAGCAGCCAAGTCCATAAATCAGATACGCAGTATTTT. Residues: CASSQVHKSDTQYF.

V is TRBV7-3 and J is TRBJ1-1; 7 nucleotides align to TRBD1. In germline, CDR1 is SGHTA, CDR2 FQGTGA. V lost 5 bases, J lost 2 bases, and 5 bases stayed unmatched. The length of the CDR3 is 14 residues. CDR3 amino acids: CASSPGTANTEAFF. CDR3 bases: TGTGCCAGCAGCCCCGGGACAGCAAACACTGAAGCTTTCTTT.

CDR3 loop: CASSTNPRGAGGVNEQFF. The CDR3 DNA sequence: TGTGCCAGCAGCACCAACCCCCGGGGAGCGGGAGGGGTGAATGAGCAGTTCTTC. This chain joins TRBV7-2 and TRBJ2-1, with TRBD2 identical over 10 bases. V was clipped by 5 bases and J by 7 bases; unmatched bases: 17. The CDR3 extends over 18 amino acids. Germline CDR1 and CDR2: SGHTA and FQGNSA.

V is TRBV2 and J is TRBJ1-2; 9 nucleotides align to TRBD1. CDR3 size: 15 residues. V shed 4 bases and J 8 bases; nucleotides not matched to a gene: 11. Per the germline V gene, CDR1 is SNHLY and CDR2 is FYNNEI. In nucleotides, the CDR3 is TGTGCCAGCAGTGTGAAGTCCGGGACAGGGAACGGCTACACCTTC. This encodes CASSVKSGTGNGYTF.

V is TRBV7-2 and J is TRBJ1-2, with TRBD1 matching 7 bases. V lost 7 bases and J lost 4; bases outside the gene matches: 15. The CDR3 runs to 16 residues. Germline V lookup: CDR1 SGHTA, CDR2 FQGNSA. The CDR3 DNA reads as TGTGCCAGCAACCCGGCGGCCCTACAGGGGATCTATGGCTACACCTTC. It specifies CASNPAALQGIYGYTF.